What follows are 5 T cell receptor beta chains derived from one specimen sequenced in a study. TCRdb re-called the 5' RACE reads through MiXCR, storing one row per CDR3 protein. The sample has around 34,000 distinct CDR3 sequences; 25% to 30% are singletons. Cells sorted as Tregs were CD4+, CD25+ and CD127-/low. Sequencing was performed on tumor-infiltrating Tregs sorted from the breast tumor. These receptors were obtained from a female donor with breast cancer.

This clonotype is medium-sized by share. The chain has TRBV5-5 and TRBJ2-1; no definite D call. Germline V gene lookup returns CDR1 SGHKS and CDR2 YYEKEE (reference sequence). The CDR3 has 15 residues. Trimming took 0 bases from V and 3 from J, leaving 10 bases between them. In DNA form, the CDR3 reads TGTGCCAGCAGCTTGGAGTGGCAGCTCTACAATGAGCAGTTCTTC. Translated, it gives CASSLEWQLYNEQFF.

The rearrangement links TRBV24-1 to TRBJ2-1; possibly TRBD1 or TRBD2 for D (7 bases each). The CDR3 has 13 amino acids. V lost 2 bases to trimming and J lost 9 bases, with 10 bases between them. The germline V gene encodes CDR1 KGHDR and CDR2 SFDVKD. The CDR3 DNA sequence: TGTGCCACCAGTGATTCAGGGGGGGGTGAGCAGTTCTTC. Encoded protein: CATSDSGGGEQFF.

This clonotype occurred a few times. The gene calls are TRBV25-1 and TRBJ2-1, with 11 bases fitting TRBD2. Trimming removed 6 bases from V and 2 bases from J; junction bases left unmatched: 6. This CDR3 has 16 amino acids. Germline values: CDR1 MGHDK, CDR2 SYGVNS. This CDR3 is CASSIAGGPTYNEQFF. The CDR3 DNA reads as TGTGCCAGCAGCATAGCGGGAGGGCCCACCTACAATGAGCAGTTCTTC.

In this sample, this clonotype turned up many times. The chain employs TRBV6-5 and TRBJ2-2, with 11 bases identical to TRBD2. Trimming cost V 6 bases and J 7 bases; bases outside gene matches: 10. Germline values: CDR1 MNHEY, CDR2 SVGAGI. This CDR3 is 16 amino acids long. CDR3 loop: CASSLGLAEISGELFF. For the CDR3, the DNA is TGTGCCAGCAGCCTGGGACTAGCGGAAATTAGCGGGGAGCTGTTTTTT.

On this clonotype: Given a much more abundant clone one base away, this may be a read error. V is TRBV6-1 and J is TRBJ2-7; D is uncertain. The germline gives CDR1 MNHNS, CDR2 SASEGT. The CDR3 is 15 residues long. CDR3 nucleotide sequence: TGTGCCGGCAGTGAAGCCCACGCCCCATCCTACGAGCAGTACTTC. Protein product: CAGSEAHAPSYEQYF.